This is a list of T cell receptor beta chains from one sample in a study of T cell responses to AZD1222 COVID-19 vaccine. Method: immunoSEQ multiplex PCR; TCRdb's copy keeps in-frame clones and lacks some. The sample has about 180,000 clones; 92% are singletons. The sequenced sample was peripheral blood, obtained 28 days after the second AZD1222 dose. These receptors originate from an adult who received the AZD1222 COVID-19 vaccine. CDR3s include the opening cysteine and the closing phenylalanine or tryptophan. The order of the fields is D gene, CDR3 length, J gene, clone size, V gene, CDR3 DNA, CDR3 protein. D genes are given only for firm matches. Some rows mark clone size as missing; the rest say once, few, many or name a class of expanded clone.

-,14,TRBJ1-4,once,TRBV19,TGTGCCAGTAGTATCCGGACCCCGCCGGAAAAACTGTTTTTT,CASSIRTPPEKLFF
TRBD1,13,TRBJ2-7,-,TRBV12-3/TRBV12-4,TGTGCCAGCAGTTTGGGACAGGGCTACGAGCAGTACTTC,CASSLGQGYEQYF
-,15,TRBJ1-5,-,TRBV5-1,TGCGCCAGCAGCTTGGGAGGGTATCGGGACCAGCCCCAGCATTTT,CASSLGGYRDQPQHF
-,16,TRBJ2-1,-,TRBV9,TGTGCCAGCAGCGTAGGGTGGGCCCAATCCTACAATGAGCAGTTCTTC,CASSVGWAQSYNEQFF
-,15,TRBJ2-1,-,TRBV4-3,TGCGCCAGCAGCCAAGATCCGGAGAACTACAATGAGCAGTTCTTC,CASSQDPENYNEQFF
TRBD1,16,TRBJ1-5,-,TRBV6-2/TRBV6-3,TGTGCCAGCAGCCAACGCCGGGACAGGGATAATCAGCCCCAGCATTTT,CASSQRRDRDNQPQHF
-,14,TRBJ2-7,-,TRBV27,TGTGCCAGCAGTTCGGACTGGGAAGCCTACGAGCAGTACTTC,CASSSDWEAYEQYF
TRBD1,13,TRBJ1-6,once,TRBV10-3,TGTGCCACCAGACAGGGAGTCAATTCACCCCTCCACTTT,CATRQGVNSPLHF
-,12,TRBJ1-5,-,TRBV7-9,TGTGCCAGCAGGCAGGGACCCGAGCCCCAGCATTTT,CASRQGPEPQHF
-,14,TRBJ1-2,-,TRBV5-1,TGCGCCAGCAGCTTGGGCGACAGAGATTATGGCTACACCTTC,CASSLGDRDYGYTF
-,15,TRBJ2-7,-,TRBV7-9,TGTGCCAGCAGCGCCCTTGGGGGTGGAAGATACGAGCAGTACTTC,CASSALGGGRYEQYF
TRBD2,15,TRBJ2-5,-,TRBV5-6,TGTGCCAGCAGATGGGGACTAGCGGGGGGCGAGACCCAGTACTTC,CASRWGLAGGETQYF
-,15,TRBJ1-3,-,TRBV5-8,TGTGCCAGCAGCTTGGGAACGCTTTTTGGAAACACCATATATTTT,CASSLGTLFGNTIYF
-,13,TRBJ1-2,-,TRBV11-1,TGTGCCAGCAGTCCAAACGCAGGGTCCGGCTACACCTTC,CASSPNAGSGYTF
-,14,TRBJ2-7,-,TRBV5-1,TGCGCCAGCAGCTTGGCAGAAAGGGGGTACGAGCAGTACTTC,CASSLAERGYEQYF
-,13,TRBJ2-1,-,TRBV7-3,TGTGCCAGCAGCTTCGGCACTCTCAATGAGCAGTTCTTC,CASSFGTLNEQFF
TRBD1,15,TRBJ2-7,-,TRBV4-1,TGCGCCAGCAGCACTTCGGACAGGAGCTCCTACGAGCAGTACTTC,CASSTSDRSSYEQYF
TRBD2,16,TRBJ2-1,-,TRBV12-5,TGTGCTAGTGGTTTGGTAAGCGGGGATTCGGGCAATGAGCAGTTCTTC,CASGLVSGDSGNEQFF
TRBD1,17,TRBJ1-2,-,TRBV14,TGTGCCAGCAGCCAAGAGGGATACCGGGACAGGGGCTATGGCTACACCTTC,CASSQEGYRDRGYGYTF
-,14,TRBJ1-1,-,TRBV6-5,TGTGCCAGCAGTTACTCTTCGGGGCCCACTGAAGCTTTCTTT,CASSYSSGPTEAFF
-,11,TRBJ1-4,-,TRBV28,TGTGCCAGCAGACAAGGGAGGAAACTGTTTTTT,CASRQGRKLFF
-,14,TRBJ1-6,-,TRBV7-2,TGTGCCAGCAGGAAACAACTGGCGAATTCACCCCTCCACTTT,CASRKQLANSPLHF
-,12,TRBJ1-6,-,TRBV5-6,TGTGCCAGCAGCCTTTGGAATTCACCCCTCCACTTT,CASSLWNSPLHF
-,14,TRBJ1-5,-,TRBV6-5,TGTGCCAGCAGACGAGACAGCAACAATCAGCCCCAGCATTTT,CASRRDSNNQPQHF
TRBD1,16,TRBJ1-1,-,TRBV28,TGTGCCAGCAGTTTAGAAATATCAGGGGGCCAGACTGAAGCTTTCTTT,CASSLEISGGQTEAFF
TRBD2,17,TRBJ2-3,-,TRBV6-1,TGTGCCAGCAGTGAAACCGGGGGGAGGGCCTACACAGATACGCAGTATTTT,CASSETGGRAYTDTQYF
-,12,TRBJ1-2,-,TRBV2,TGTGCCAGCAGTGACAAGCAGGATGGCTACACCTTC,CASSDKQDGYTF
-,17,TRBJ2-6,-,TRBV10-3,TGTGCCATCAGTGATATTAGCGGAAGCTCTGGGGCCAACGTCCTGACTTTC,CAISDISGSSGANVLTF
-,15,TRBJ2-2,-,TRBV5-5,TGTGCCAGCAGCGCTTACCCAGGGGGGGCCGGGGAGCTGTTTTTT,CASSAYPGGAGELFF
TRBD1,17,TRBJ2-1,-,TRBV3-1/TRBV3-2,TGTGCCAGCAGCCAAGGTTGGCTACGGGACAGACACAATGAGCAGTTCTTC,CASSQGWLRDRHNEQFF
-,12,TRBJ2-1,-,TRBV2,TGTGCCAGCAGTCGGACAGACAATGAGCAGTTCTTC,CASSRTDNEQFF
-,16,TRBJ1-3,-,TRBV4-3,TGCGCCAGCAGCCAAGCCGTCCCCTCACAGGGAAACACCATATATTTT,CASSQAVPSQGNTIYF
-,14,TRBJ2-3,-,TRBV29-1,TGCAGCGTTGCCGGGACACTGGGGAGAGATACGCAGTATTTT,CSVAGTLGRDTQYF
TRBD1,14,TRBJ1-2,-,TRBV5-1,TGCGCCAGCAGCCCGGACAGGCCTCACTATGGCTACACCTTC,CASSPDRPHYGYTF
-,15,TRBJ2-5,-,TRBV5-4,TGTGCCAGCAGCTCAAGGACGACAGTCCAAGAGACCCAGTACTTC,CASSSRTTVQETQYF
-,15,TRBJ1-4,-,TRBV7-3,TGTGCCAGCAGCGAAGGTGGCAGACGTAATGAAAAACTGTTTTTT,CASSEGGRRNEKLFF
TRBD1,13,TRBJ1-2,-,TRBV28,TGTGCCAGCAGTTCTGGACAGGTGGAGGGCTACACCTTC,CASSSGQVEGYTF
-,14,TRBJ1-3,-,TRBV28,TGTGCCAGCAGTTTAAGGGCAGCGAGAAACACCATATATTTT,CASSLRAARNTIYF
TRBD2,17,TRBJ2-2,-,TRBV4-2,TGTGCCAGCAGCCAACCAGGGACTAGCGGGAACACCGGGGAGCTGTTTTTT,CASSQPGTSGNTGELFF
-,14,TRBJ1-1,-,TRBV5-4,TGTGCCAGCAGCCCCGGGGGCCCTAACACTGAAGCTTTCTTT,CASSPGGPNTEAFF
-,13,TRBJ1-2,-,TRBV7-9,TGTGCCAGCAGCTCGACCGTTAACTATGGCTACACCTTC,CASSSTVNYGYTF
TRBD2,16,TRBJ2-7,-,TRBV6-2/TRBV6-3,TGTGCCAGCAGTTACCCTAGCGGGGCAAGCTCCTACGAGCAGTACTTC,CASSYPSGASSYEQYF
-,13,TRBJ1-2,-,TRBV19,TGTGCCAGTAGTACGGGGGCTCGGTATGGCTACACCTTC,CASSTGARYGYTF
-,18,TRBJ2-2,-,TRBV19,TGTGCCAGTAGTCGGAGAGGGGGATCTACTGCGAACACCGGGGAGCTGTTTTTT,CASSRRGGSTANTGELFF
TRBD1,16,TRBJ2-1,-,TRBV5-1,TGCGCCAGCAGCTTGGTTCCAGGGGGTTCCTACAATGAGCAGTTCTTC,CASSLVPGGSYNEQFF
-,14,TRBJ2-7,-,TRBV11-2,TGTGCCAGCAGCTTAGGGGGTTACTCCTACGAGCAGTACTTC,CASSLGGYSYEQYF
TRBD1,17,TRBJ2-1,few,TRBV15,TGTGCCACCAGCCGAGCGGCGTCCGGGACAGGCAACAATGAGCAGTTCTTC,CATSRAASGTGNNEQFF
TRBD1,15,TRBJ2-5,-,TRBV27,TGTGCCAGCAGACCTGGGACAGGGGGGATAGAGACCCAGTACTTC,CASRPGTGGIETQYF
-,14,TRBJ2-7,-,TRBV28,TGTGCCAGCACCCGGGGGAGCATCTCCTACGAGCAGTACTTC,CASTRGSISYEQYF
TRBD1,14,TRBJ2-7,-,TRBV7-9,TGTGCCAGCAGCTTAGGGGGGACAGACTACGAGCAGTACTTC,CASSLGGTDYEQYF
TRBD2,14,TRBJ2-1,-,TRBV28,TGTGCCAGCACCCTCGGGCGACTAGCCCATGAGCAGTTCTTC,CASTLGRLAHEQFF
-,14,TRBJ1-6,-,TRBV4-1,TGCGCCAGCAGCCTGGACAGAATCTTATCGCCCCTCCACTTT,CASSLDRILSPLHF